This T cell receptor beta chain came from a study of blood T cell repertoires in COVID-19. TCRdb's table, derived via immunoSEQ multiplex PCR, lists solely in-frame clones and lacks some. In the table there are under 45,000 clones, 76% of which are singletons. The source is a man older than 75 with acute or convalescent COVID-19. The sequencing input was peripheral blood.

The CDR3 DNA follows: TGTGCCAGCACCGGGGACAGGACCTACGAGCAGTACTTC. Translated: CASTGDRTYEQYF. The V gene is TRBV6-5, the J gene TRBJ2-7, with 8 bases lining up with TRBD1. Germline CDR1 is MNHEY and CDR2 is SVGAGI. Trimming took 7 bases from V and 2 from J; bases not matched to a gene: 4. The CDR3 totals 13 residues.